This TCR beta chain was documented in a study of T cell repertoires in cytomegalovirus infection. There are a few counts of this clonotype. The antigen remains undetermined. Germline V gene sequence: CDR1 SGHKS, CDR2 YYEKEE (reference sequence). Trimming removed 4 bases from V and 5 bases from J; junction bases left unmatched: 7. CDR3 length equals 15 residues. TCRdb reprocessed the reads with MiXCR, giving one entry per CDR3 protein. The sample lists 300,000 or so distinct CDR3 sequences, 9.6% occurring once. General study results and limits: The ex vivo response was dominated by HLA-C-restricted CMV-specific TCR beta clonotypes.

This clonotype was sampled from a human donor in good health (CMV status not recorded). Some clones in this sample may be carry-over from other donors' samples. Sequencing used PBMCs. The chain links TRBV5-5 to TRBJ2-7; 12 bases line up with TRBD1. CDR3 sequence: CASSDPGQGADEQYF. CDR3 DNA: TGTGCCAGCAGCGACCCGGGACAGGGGGCGGACGAGCAGTACTTC.